This TCR delta chain comes out of a study of gamma-delta T cells after stem cell transplantation. V lost 1 base and J lost 0; bases outside the gene matches: 9. There are 17 residues in the CDR3. The germline CDR1 and CDR2 sequences are GEAIGNYY and EKD. TCRdb re-identified clones in the RT-PCR reads via CATT. This sample carries about 1,600 delta-chain clones, 45% to 60% of them seen once, and the ten largest clones take approximately 30%. The sample holds a few counts of this clone. TCRdb pairs this DNA with a much larger clone's protein that differs at residue 11, likely a read error; the protein shown was translated from the DNA.

Sequenced material: gamma-delta T cells. This receptor was obtained from a human donor. It is not recorded whose cells these are; they may come from a transplant donor. The V gene is TRDV2, the J gene TRDJ1, with TRDD3 matching 8 bases. CDR3 amino acids: CACDTVTGGPHTDKLIF. Here the CDR3 DNA reads TGTGCCTGTGACACTGTTACTGGGGGGCCGCACACCGATAAACTCATCTTT.